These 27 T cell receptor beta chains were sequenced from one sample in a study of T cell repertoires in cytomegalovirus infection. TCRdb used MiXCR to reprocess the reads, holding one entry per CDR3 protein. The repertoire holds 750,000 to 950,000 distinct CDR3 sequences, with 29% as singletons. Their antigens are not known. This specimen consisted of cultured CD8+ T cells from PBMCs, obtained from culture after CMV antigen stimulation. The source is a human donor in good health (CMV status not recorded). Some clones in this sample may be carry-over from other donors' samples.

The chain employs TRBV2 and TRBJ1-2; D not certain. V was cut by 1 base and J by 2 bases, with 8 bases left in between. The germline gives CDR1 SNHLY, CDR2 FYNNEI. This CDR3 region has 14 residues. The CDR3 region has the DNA TGTGCCAGCAGTGAAGGAACAACGAACTATGGCTACACCTTC. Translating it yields CASSEGTTNYGYTF.

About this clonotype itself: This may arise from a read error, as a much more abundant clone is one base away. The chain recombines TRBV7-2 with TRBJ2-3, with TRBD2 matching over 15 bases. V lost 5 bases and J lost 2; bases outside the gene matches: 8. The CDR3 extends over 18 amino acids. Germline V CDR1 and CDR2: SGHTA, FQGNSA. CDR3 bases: TGTGCCAGCAGCCCTGGACTAGCGGGGGGGCTCGACACAGATACGCAGTATTTT. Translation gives CASSPGLAGGLDTDTQYF.

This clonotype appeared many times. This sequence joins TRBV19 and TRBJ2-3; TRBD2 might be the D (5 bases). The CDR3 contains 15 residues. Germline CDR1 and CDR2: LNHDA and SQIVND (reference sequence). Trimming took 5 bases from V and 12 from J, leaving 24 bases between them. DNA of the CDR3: TGTGCCAGTAGTTGGGCGGCGGCGGAAATACGGGGACAGTATTTT. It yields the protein CASSWAAAEIRGQYF.

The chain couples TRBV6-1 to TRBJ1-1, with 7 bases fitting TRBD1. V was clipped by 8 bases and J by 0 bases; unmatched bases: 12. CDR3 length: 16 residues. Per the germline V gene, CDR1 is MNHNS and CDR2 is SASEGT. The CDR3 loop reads CASSPPQGRVNTEAFF. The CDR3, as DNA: TGTGCCAGCTCCCCCCCACAGGGGCGGGTGAACACTGAAGCTTTCTTT.

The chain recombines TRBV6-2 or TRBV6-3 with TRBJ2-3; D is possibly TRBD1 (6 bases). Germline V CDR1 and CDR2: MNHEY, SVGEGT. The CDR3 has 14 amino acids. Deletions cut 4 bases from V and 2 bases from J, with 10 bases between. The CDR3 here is CASSFQGITDTQYF. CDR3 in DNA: TGTGCCAGCAGTTTTCAGGGGATCACAGATACGCAGTATTTT.

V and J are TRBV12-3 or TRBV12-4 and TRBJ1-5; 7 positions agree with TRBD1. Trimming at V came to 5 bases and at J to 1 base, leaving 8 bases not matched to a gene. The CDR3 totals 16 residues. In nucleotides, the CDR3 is TGTGCCAGCAGTGTACCGGGACAGCTCAGCAATCAGCCCCAGCATTTT. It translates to CASSVPGQLSNQPQHF.

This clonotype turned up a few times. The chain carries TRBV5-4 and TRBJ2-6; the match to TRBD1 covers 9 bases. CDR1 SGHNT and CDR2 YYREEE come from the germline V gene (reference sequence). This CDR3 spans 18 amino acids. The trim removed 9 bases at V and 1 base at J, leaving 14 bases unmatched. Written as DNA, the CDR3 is TGTGCCACCAAGCCCACCGGGACAGGGATTTCTGGGGCCAACGTCCTGACTTTC. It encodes CATKPTGTGISGANVLTF.

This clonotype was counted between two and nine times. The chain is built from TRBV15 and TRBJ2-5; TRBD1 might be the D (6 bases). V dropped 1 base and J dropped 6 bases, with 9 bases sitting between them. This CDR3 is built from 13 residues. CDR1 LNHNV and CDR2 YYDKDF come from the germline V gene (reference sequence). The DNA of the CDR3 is TGTGCCACCAGCAGAGCCAGGGGAAAGACCCAGTACTTC. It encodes CATSRARGKTQYF.

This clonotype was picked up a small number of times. CDR3 amino acids: CSARPTGYSETQYF. DNA of the CDR3: TGCAGTGCTAGACCGACAGGGTACTCTGAGACCCAGTACTTC. The chain uses TRBV20-1 and TRBJ2-5; 7 bases line up with TRBD1. This CDR3 is 14 amino acids long. The ends lost 2 bases at V and 5 bases at J; junction bases unmatched: 8. CDR1 is DFQATT, CDR2 SNEGSKA, per germline (reference sequence).

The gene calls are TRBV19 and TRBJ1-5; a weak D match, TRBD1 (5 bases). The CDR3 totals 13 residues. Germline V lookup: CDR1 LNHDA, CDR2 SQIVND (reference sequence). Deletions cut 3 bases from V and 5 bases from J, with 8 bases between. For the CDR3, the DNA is TGTGCCAGTAGTATGACAGCTTATCAGCCCCAGCATTTT. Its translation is CASSMTAYQPQHF. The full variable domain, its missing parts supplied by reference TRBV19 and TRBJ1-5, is DGGITQSPKYLFRKEGQNVTLSCEQNLNHDAMYWYRQDPGQGLRLIYYSQIVNDFQKGDIAEGYSVSREKKESFPLTVTSAQKNPTAFYLCASSMTAYQPQHFGDGTRLSIL.

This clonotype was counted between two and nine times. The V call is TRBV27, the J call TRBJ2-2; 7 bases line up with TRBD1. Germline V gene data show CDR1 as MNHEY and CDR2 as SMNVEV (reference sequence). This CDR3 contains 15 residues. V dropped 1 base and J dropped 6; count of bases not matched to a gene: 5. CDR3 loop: CASSLLQGPPGELFF. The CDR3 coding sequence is TGTGCCAGCAGTTTATTACAGGGGCCCCCCGGGGAGCTGTTTTTT.

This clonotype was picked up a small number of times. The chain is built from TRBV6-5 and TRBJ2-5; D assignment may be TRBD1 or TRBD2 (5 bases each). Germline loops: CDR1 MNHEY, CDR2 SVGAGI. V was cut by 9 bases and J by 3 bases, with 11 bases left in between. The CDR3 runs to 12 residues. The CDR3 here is CASRDGEETQYF. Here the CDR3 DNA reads TGTGCCAGTCGGGACGGAGAAGAGACCCAGTACTTC.

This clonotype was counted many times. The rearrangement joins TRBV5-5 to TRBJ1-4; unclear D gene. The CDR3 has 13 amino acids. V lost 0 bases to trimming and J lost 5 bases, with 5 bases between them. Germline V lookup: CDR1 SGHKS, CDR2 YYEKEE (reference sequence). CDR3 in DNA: TGTGCCAGCAGCTTGGATCTGAATGAAAAACTGTTTTTT. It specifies CASSLDLNEKLFF.

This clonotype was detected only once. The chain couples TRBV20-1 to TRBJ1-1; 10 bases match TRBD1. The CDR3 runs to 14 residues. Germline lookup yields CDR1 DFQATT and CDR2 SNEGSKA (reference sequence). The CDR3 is CRARDRGAGRLAFF. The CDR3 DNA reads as TGCAGGGCCCGGGACAGGGGCGCCGGCCGTCTAGCTTTCTTT.

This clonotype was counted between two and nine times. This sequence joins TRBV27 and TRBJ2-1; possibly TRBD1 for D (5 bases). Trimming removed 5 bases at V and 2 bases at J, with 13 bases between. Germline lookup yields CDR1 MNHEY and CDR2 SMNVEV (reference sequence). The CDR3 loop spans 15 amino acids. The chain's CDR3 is CASSPRQPTYNEQFF. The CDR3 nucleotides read TGTGCCAGCAGTCCCCGACAGCCCACCTACAATGAGCAGTTCTTC.

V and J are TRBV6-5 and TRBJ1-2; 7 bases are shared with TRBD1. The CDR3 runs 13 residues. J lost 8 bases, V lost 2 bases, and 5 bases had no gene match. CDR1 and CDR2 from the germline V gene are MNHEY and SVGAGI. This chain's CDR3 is CASSYEGAEGYTF. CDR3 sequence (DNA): TGTGCCAGCAGTTACGAGGGGGCGGAAGGCTACACCTTC.

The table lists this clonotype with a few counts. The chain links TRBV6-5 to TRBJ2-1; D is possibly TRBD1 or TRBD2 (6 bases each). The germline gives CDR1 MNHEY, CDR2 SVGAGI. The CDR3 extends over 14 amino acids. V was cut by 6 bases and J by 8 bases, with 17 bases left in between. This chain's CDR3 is CASSLIPGADEQFF. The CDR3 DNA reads TGTGCCAGCAGCCTAATCCCGGGGGCGGATGAGCAGTTCTTC.

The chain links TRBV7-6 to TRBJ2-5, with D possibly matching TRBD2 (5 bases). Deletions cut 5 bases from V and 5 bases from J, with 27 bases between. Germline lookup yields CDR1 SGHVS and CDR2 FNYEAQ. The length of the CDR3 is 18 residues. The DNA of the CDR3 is TGTGCCAGCAGCCCGAAGCTTGCGGGTTATTGGGTTCGGGAGACCCAGTACTTC. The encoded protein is CASSPKLAGYWVRETQYF.

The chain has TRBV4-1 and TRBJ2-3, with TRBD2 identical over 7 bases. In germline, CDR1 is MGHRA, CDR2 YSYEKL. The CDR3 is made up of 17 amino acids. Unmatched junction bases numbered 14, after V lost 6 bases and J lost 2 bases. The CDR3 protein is CASSFAWRGYSTDTQYF. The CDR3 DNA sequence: TGCGCCAGCAGTTTCGCGTGGCGGGGGTATTCCACAGATACGCAGTATTTT.

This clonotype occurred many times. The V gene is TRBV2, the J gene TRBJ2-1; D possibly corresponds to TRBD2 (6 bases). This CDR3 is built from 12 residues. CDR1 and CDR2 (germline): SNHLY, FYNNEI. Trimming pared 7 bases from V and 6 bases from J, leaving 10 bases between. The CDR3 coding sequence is TGTGCCAGCATCGGAGGGGTCAATGAGCAGTTCTTC. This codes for CASIGGVNEQFF.

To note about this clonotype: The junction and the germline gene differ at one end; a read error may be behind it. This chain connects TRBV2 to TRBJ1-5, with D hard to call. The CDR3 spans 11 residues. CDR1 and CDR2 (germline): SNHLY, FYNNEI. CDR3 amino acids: CVSKGREPQHF. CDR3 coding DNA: TGTGTCAGCAAAGGTCGCGAGCCCCAGCATTTT.

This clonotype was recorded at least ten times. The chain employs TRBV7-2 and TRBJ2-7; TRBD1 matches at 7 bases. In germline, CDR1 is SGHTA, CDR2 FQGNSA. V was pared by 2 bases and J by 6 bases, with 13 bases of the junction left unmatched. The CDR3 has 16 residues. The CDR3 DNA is TGTGCCAGCAGCTTAAGGCCGCCAGGGGGTAACTCCGAGCAGTACTTC. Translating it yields CASSLRPPGGNSEQYF.

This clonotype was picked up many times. CDR3 region: CASSRTATNEKLFF. For the CDR3, the DNA is TGTGCCAGCAGCAGAACCGCAACTAATGAAAAACTGTTTTTT. This chain links TRBV6-2 or TRBV6-3 with TRBJ1-4, with no clear D. Trimming stripped 6 bases from V and 0 bases from J, with 8 bases between. The V gene's germline CDR1 is MNHEY and CDR2 SVGEGT. The CDR3 contains 14 residues.

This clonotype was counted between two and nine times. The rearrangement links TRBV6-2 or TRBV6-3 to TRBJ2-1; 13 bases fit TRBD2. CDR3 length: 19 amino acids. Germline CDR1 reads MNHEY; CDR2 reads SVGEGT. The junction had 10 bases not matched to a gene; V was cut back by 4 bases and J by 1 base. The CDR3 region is CASSFGLAGVFVSYNEQFF. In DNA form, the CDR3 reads TGTGCCAGCAGTTTTGGACTAGCGGGGGTATTCGTGTCCTACAATGAGCAGTTCTTC.

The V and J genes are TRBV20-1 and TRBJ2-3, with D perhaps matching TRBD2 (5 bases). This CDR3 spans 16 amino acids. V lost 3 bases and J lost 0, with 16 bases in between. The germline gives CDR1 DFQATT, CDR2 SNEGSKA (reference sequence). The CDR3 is CSARDGPAESTDTQYF. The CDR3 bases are TGCAGTGCTAGGGACGGACCAGCGGAGAGCACAGATACGCAGTATTTT.

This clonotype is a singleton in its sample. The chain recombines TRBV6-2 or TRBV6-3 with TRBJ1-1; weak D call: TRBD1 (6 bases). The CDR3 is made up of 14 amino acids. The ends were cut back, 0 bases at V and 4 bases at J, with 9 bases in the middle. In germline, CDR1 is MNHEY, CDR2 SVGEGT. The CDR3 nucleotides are TGTGCCAGCAGTTACTCTGCAGGGGTCACTGAAGCTTTCTTT. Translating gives CASSYSAGVTEAFF.

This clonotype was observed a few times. The CDR3 loop is CASSLGGAELFF. As DNA, the CDR3 is TGTGCCAGCAGCTTGGGGGGCGCGGAGCTGTTTTTT. The J gene is TRBJ2-2, the V gene TRBV7-9; D is perhaps TRBD1 or TRBD2 (6 bases each). This CDR3 comprises 12 residues. Germline V gene lookup returns CDR1 SEHNR and CDR2 FQNEAQ (reference sequence). The V gene lost 3 bases and the J gene lost 10 bases, with 9 bases spanning the gap. The full variable domain, in which reference TRBV7-9 and TRBJ2-2 provide the parts outside the CDR3, is DTGVSQNPRHKITKRGQNVTFRCDPISEHNRLYWYRQTLGQGPEFLTYFQNEAQLEKSRLLSDRFSAERPKGSFSTLEIQRTEQGDSAMYLCASSLGGAELFFGEGSRLTVL.